This T cell receptor beta chain was observed in a study of cytomegalovirus exposure and HLA in healthy donors. Study-level results: There were some V segments, including TRBV6-2 and TRBV6-3, excluded as indistinguishable.

Germline CDR1 SGHTA, CDR2 FQGTGA. The CDR3 has 13 residues. V lost 2 bases to trimming and J lost 9 bases, with 12 bases between them. A single count supports this clone. Antigen: not known. Primers: 60 Vbeta forward and 13 Jbeta reverse. Per the study methods: Later reanalysis found roughly 80 million unique TCR beta chains, 9 million to 12 million of them shared. Sequenced by immunoSEQ multiplex PCR; TCRdb stores in-frame clones only, minus some. Clonal size and the V and J genes are those of that table, whereas D and trimming came from the DNA. The sample contains 200,000 or so clones, about four fifths of which appear only once. Donors in the study were healthy people who gave bone marrow.

The TCR comes from a boy aged 5-17 years in good health and CMV-seronegative. The chain links TRBV7-3 to TRBJ2-3; maybe TRBD1 (5 bases). Sequencing was carried out using PBMCs. The CDR3 here is CASSLGHKGTQYF. In DNA form, the CDR3 reads TGTGCCAGCAGCTTAGGACACAAAGGGACGCAGTATTTT. Looking up the rest from reference TRBV7-3 and TRBJ2-3 gives the full variable domain: GAGVSQTPSNKVTEKGKYVELRCDPISGHTALYWYRQSLGQGPEFLIYFQGTGAADDSGLPNDRFFAVRPEGSVSTLKIQRTERGDSAVYLCASSLGHKGTQYFGPGTRLTVL.